What follows are 13 T cell receptor beta chains derived from one specimen sequenced in a study of blood T cell repertoires in COVID-19 (dated by TCRdb to 2019 to 2021). The library was built by means of the immunoSEQ multiplex PCR assay. TCRdb took this table from immuneACCESS and kept in-frame rearrangements with V and J called. Such tables lack part of the clones; where checked against another copy, unresolved V genes explain under half of the gap, and the rest is unexplained. For this sample the table gives about 140,000 clones, of which more than 75% were detected only once. Clones ranked in the top ten supply about 12% of the sample. The specimen sequenced was peripheral blood. Receptors were obtained from a man older than 75 with acute or convalescent COVID-19.

V usage is TRBV6-2 or TRBV6-3 and J usage is TRBJ2-1; TRBD2 aligns across 10 bases. Per germline, CDR1 MNHEY and CDR2 SVGEGT. V dropped 6 bases and J dropped 4; count of bases not matched to a gene: 6. The CDR3 length is 15 residues. Here the CDR3 reads CASSPALAGYNEQFF. CDR3 nucleotide sequence: TGTGCCAGCAGCCCCGCACTAGCGGGATACAATGAGCAGTTCTTC.

The chain uses TRBV9 and TRBJ2-4, with TRBD1 matching over 9 bases. This CDR3 has 14 amino acids. Germline V gives CDR1 SGDLS, CDR2 YYNGEE. With V trimmed by 2 bases and J by 7 bases, 4 bases remained unmatched. CDR3 sequence (DNA): TGTGCCAGCAGCGTTGGACAGGGGAGCAACATTCAGTACTTC. Protein: CASSVGQGSNIQYF. The whole variable domain, remainder taken from reference TRBV9 and TRBJ2-4, is DSGVTQTPKHLITATGQRVTLRCSPRSGDLSVYWYQQSLDQGLQFLIQYYNGEERAKGNILERFSAQQFPDLHSELNLSSLELGDSALYFCASSVGQGSNIQYFGAGTRLSVL.

In DNA form, the CDR3 reads TGCGCCAGCAGCTTGGCAGGCCTCTCTGGAAACACCATATATTTT. This encodes CASSLAGLSGNTIYF. V and J are TRBV5-1 and TRBJ1-3, with D hard to call. The CDR3 spans 15 residues. The ends were cut back, 0 bases at V and 0 bases at J, with 7 bases in the middle. Germline CDR1 reads SGHRS; CDR2 reads YFSETQ.

This chain links TRBV14 with TRBJ1-3; D is unclear. This CDR3 is built from 15 residues. The V gene lost 4 bases and the J gene lost 4 bases, with 14 bases spanning the gap. Per the germline V gene, CDR1 is SGHDN and CDR2 is FVKESK. The chain's CDR3 is CASSPGSSSGNTIYF. As DNA, the CDR3 is TGTGCCAGCAGCCCTGGTAGTTCCTCGGGAAACACCATATATTTT.

The V call is TRBV9, the J call TRBJ1-1; no clear D. This CDR3 region has 13 residues. In germline, CDR1 is SGDLS, CDR2 YYNGEE. V lost 0 bases, J lost 8 bases, and 11 bases lay in between. Written as DNA, the CDR3 is TGTGCCAGCAGCGTAGACTCGGTAACCGAAGCTTTCTTT. Translating gives CASSVDSVTEAFF.

The J gene is TRBJ2-7, the V gene TRBV7-2, with D perhaps matching TRBD1 (5 bases). The CDR3 runs 13 residues. Germline V gene sequence: CDR1 SGHTA, CDR2 FQGNSA. Trimming removed 2 bases at V and 4 bases at J, with 9 bases between. CDR3 sequence reads: CASSLPQVYEQYF. DNA of the CDR3: TGTGCCAGCAGCTTACCACAGGTATACGAGCAGTACTTC.

This clone appeared a single time. The genes are TRBV10-2 and TRBJ1-6; D ambiguous. Trimming removed 2 bases at V and 10 bases at J, with 9 bases between. This CDR3 has 13 residues. CDR1 is WSHSY, CDR2 SAAADI, per germline. DNA of the CDR3: TGCGCCAGCAGTGAGAGCCCCATCTCACCCCTCCACTTT. It is translated as CASSESPISPLHF.

This clone was observed a single time. Given a much more abundant clone one base away, this may be a read error. The sample contains more than one DNA sequence encoding this CDR3. The chain employs TRBV10-3 and TRBJ1-1; 10 bases align to TRBD1. Germline V lookup: CDR1 ENHRY, CDR2 SYGVKD. V gave up 6 bases and J gave up 6 bases; unmatched junction bases: 1. The CDR3 covers 12 residues. CDR3 region: CAISGTGAEAFF. For the CDR3, the DNA is TGTGCCATCAGCGGGACAGGGGCTGAAGCTTTCTTT.

This clone was recorded only once. V is TRBV9 and J is TRBJ1-4, with D possibly TRBD1 on 6 matching bases. The germline gives CDR1 SGDLS, CDR2 YYNGEE. V was shortened by 0 bases and J by 8 bases, with 8 bases between the two germline ends. CDR3 length: 13 amino acids. CDR3 in amino acids: CASSVGQGEKLFF. CDR3 in DNA: TGTGCCAGCAGCGTAGGGCAGGGGGAAAAACTGTTTTTT.

Only a few counts were recorded for this clone. This rearrangement joins TRBV9 to TRBJ2-5, with TRBD2 matching over 10 bases. V shed 4 bases, J shed 5 bases, and the junction held 11 bases outside the gene matches. CDR1 is SGDLS and CDR2 is YYNGEE in the germline V gene. The CDR3 sequence is 16 residues long. CDR3 sequence (DNA): TGTGCCAGCAGCTCCCTAGCGGGGGTCACCGGGGAGACCCAGTACTTC. It translates to CASSSLAGVTGETQYF.

V usage is TRBV7-2 and J usage is TRBJ2-4; 10 bases align to TRBD2. V was pared by 2 bases and J by 5 bases, with 3 bases of the junction left unmatched. Per the germline V gene, CDR1 is SGHTA and CDR2 is FQGNSA. The CDR3 runs 15 residues. The CDR3 protein is CASSLSGGAENIQYF. DNA of the CDR3: TGTGCCAGCAGCTTAAGCGGGGGGGCCGAAAACATTCAGTACTTC. The full variable domain, with the rest looked up from reference TRBV7-2 and TRBJ2-4, is GAGVSQSPSNKVTEKGKDVELRCDPISGHTALYWYRQSLGQGLEFLIYFQGNSAPDKSGLPSDRFSAERTGGSVSTLTIQRTQQEDSAVYLCASSLSGGAENIQYFGAGTRLSVL.

The chain joins TRBV3-1 (or the pseudogene TRBV3-2) to TRBJ2-7; 7 bases agree with TRBD1. Trimming took 1 base from V and 1 from J; bases not matched to a gene: 4. Germline loops: CDR1 LGHDT, CDR2 YNNKEL (reference sequence). The length of the CDR3 is 15 residues. CDR3 region: CASSQGEGQSYEQYF. The CDR3 DNA sequence: TGTGCCAGCAGCCAAGGAGAGGGACAGTCCTACGAGCAGTACTTC.

V and J are TRBV10-3 and TRBJ2-2; possible D gene TRBD2, 7 bases. V was pared by 0 bases and J by 7 bases, with 15 bases between. CDR1 is ENHRY, CDR2 SYGVKD, per germline. CDR3 length: 16 residues. The CDR3 is CAISESGGARSGELFF. The CDR3 DNA follows: TGTGCCATCAGTGAGTCTGGGGGGGCCCGTAGCGGGGAGCTGTTTTTT.